Sequencing of this TCR beta chain was carried out in a study of T cell changes during pregnancy in multiple sclerosis. Sequenced by immunoSEQ multiplex PCR; TCRdb stores in-frame clones only, minus some. The profile shows about 98,000 clones, about 91% of them singletons. V lost 5 bases and J 7 bases, leaving 12 bases between the germline ends. CDR1 and CDR2 (germline): SGHVS, FQNEAQ. The CDR3 runs to 13 residues. This chain connects TRBV7-8 to TRBJ1-5; D gene unclear. The source of this sequence is a female donor in good health, enrolled as a control in a pregnancy study. The material was peripheral blood, obtained after pregnancy. The CDR3 is CASSPHLRQPQHF. For the CDR3, the DNA is TGTGCCAGCAGCCCCCACTTGCGACAGCCCCAGCATTTT. Complete variable domain (other parts from reference TRBV7-8 and TRBJ1-5): GAGVSQSPRYKVAKRGQDVALRCDPISGHVSLFWYQQALGQGPEFLTYFQNEAQLDKSGLPSDRFFAERPEGSVSTLKIQRTQQEDSAVYLCASSPHLRQPQHFGDGTRLSIL.